A single sample is the source of the 30 T cell receptor beta chains below, sequenced in a study of cytomegalovirus exposure and HLA in healthy donors. PCR employed 60 Vbeta and 13 Jbeta primers. Sequencing was performed with immunoSEQ multiplex PCR; in TCRdb, only in-frame clones are kept and a portion is missing. The table has under 200,000 clones, 73% seen once. Input material: PBMCs. The receptors shown here come from a woman between 18 and 29 years old in good health and CMV-seropositive.

The chain employs TRBV9 and TRBJ2-5; 11 bases map to TRBD2. The CDR3 has 16 amino acids. After removal of 4 bases from V and 4 bases from J, the junction contained 9 bases not matched to a gene. Germline assignment: CDR1 SGDLS and CDR2 YYNGEE. CDR3 amino acids: CASSPTIAGGGETQYF. CDR3 in DNA: TGTGCCAGCAGCCCGACTATAGCGGGGGGGGGAGAGACCCAGTACTTC.

The rearrangement links TRBV2 to TRBJ1-5; D might be TRBD1 (5 bases). Between the trimmed V and J ends, which lost 6 bases and 5 bases, there was a span of 17 bases. This CDR3 contains 15 residues. The germline V gene has CDR1 SNHLY and CDR2 FYNNEI. CDR3 in amino acids: CASSPEAGKDQPQHF. The CDR3 DNA is TGTGCCAGCAGCCCTGAGGCAGGGAAGGATCAGCCCCAGCATTTT.

This chain joins TRBV15 and TRBJ1-2, with TRBD1 matching 9 bases. The germline CDR1 and CDR2 sequences are LNHNV and YYDKDF (reference sequence). There are 13 residues in the CDR3. With V trimmed by 4 bases and J by 8 bases, 5 bases remained unmatched. For the CDR3, the DNA is TGTGCCACCAGCACCCGGGACAGGGTCGGCTACACCTTC. Translated, it gives CATSTRDRVGYTF.

This chain's CDR3 is CASGTADTQYF. CDR3 in DNA: TGTGCTAGTGGTACGGCAGATACGCAGTATTTT. The rearrangement uses TRBV12-5 and TRBJ2-3; D unclear. V was cut by 5 bases and J by 4 bases, with 4 bases left in between. Looked up from germline, CDR1 is LGHNT and CDR2 is FRNRAP. CDR3 size: 11 residues.

This clone showed up just a few times. This chain links TRBV27 with TRBJ2-7, with TRBD1 identical over 7 bases. The CDR3 sequence is 11 residues long. J lost 4 bases, V lost 8 bases, and 2 bases had no gene match. Germline values: CDR1 MNHEY, CDR2 SMNVEV (reference sequence). CDR3 nucleotide sequence: TGTGCCAGCCAACAGGGGTACGAGCAGTACTTC. Translation: CASQQGYEQYF.

This chain joins TRBV11-1 and TRBJ2-7; 8 bases are shared with TRBD1. The CDR3 has 16 residues. The V and J ends lost 5 bases and 6 bases, in that order; junction bases with no gene match: 15. Per germline, CDR1 SGHAT and CDR2 FQDESV (reference sequence). The CDR3 DNA sequence: TGTGCCAGCAGCGCGCAAAGCACCAGACAGGGGCTCGAGCAGTACTTC. Protein product: CASSAQSTRQGLEQYF.

The V gene is TRBV7-2, the J gene TRBJ2-1; TRBD2 agrees at 8 bases. Losses at the gene ends were 5 bases for V and 1 base for J; bases not matched to a gene: 7. The germline V gene encodes CDR1 SGHTA and CDR2 FQGNSA. The CDR3 has 16 residues. The CDR3 coding sequence is TGTGCCAGCAGCGTAGGACTAGCTGCTTCCTACAATGAGCAGTTCTTC. Translating gives CASSVGLAASYNEQFF.

This chain joins TRBV18 and TRBJ1-3, with TRBD1 as a possible D gene (5 bases). The germline V and J ends were trimmed by 6 bases and 0 bases, with 27 bases remaining between them. The CDR3 spans 20 residues. CDR1 and CDR2 (germline): KGHSH, LQKENI. The chain's CDR3 is CASSNRGEGNDRNSGNTIYF. The CDR3 DNA sequence: TGTGCCAGCTCCAACCGGGGGGAGGGCAACGACAGAAACTCTGGAAACACCATATATTTT.

Of note for this clone: The identical CDR3 is also encoded by other nucleotide sequences in the sample. The chain carries TRBV7-9 and TRBJ1-2, with TRBD1 identical over 9 bases. Germline assignment: CDR1 SEHNR and CDR2 FQNEAQ (reference sequence). The V gene end was trimmed by 5 bases and the J gene end by 13 bases; junction bases not matched to a gene: 17. The CDR3 loop spans 15 amino acids. The CDR3: CASSRLAGTGRSVTF. The CDR3 bases are TGTGCCAGCAGCCGATTAGCCGGGACAGGGAGGTCTGTCACCTTC.

The chain uses TRBV27 and TRBJ2-7; D may be TRBD1 (6 bases). The CDR3 consists of 13 residues. V was shortened by 3 bases and J by 6 bases, with 12 bases between the two germline ends. Germline V CDR1 and CDR2: MNHEY, SMNVEV (reference sequence). CDR3 sequence reads: CASSFGTFSEQYF. In DNA, the CDR3 is TGTGCCAGCAGTTTCGGGACATTCTCCGAGCAGTACTTC.

This chain links TRBV28 with TRBJ1-1; weak D call: TRBD1 (5 bases). The germline V gene encodes CDR1 MDHEN and CDR2 SYDVKM. V dropped 5 bases and J dropped 6 bases, with 16 bases sitting between them. The CDR3 totals 14 residues. Here the CDR3 reads CASSRGRSGAEAFF. CDR3 coding DNA: TGTGCCAGCAGTCGGGGAAGGTCGGGGGCTGAAGCTTTCTTT.

The chain recombines TRBV5-6 with TRBJ2-1; D possibly corresponds to TRBD2 (8 bases). CDR3 length: 16 residues. Germline CDR1 reads SGHDT; CDR2 reads YYEEEE. V lost 5 bases and J lost 6, with 21 bases in between. The CDR3 spells CASSQGGGGPLNEQFF. DNA of the CDR3: TGTGCCAGCAGTCAAGGGGGCGGGGGGCCGCTCAATGAGCAGTTCTTC.

This chain links TRBV11-3 with TRBJ2-1, with 12 bases lining up with TRBD1. V lost 3 bases and J lost 8; bases outside the gene matches: 5. The CDR3 has 15 residues. The germline V gene encodes CDR1 SGHNT and CDR2 YENEEA. The CDR3 nucleotides are TGTGCCAGCAGCTTCGGGACAGGGGGCGAGGATGAGCAGTTCTTC. This codes for CASSFGTGGEDEQFF.

V and J are TRBV7-6 and TRBJ2-1, with a weak D call TRBD2 (5 bases). This CDR3 has 16 amino acids. Deletions cut 4 bases from V and 0 bases from J, with 13 bases between. Germline V CDR1 and CDR2: SGHVS, FNYEAQ. CDR3 sequence (DNA): TGTGCCAGCAGCTCCCCCGGGGTATCCTCCTACAATGAGCAGTTCTTC. Amino acids: CASSSPGVSSYNEQFF.

This chain links TRBV9 with TRBJ2-7; 12 bases fit TRBD2. The CDR3 has 14 residues. CDR1 SGDLS and CDR2 YYNGEE come from the germline V gene. V shed 2 bases and J 7 bases; nucleotides not matched to a gene: 4. The CDR3 here is CASSVQGLAGEQYF. In DNA, the CDR3 is TGTGCCAGCAGCGTGCAAGGACTAGCGGGGGAGCAGTACTTC.

The chain carries TRBV5-1 and TRBJ2-7; perhaps TRBD2 as D (7 bases). V dropped 4 bases and J dropped 6 bases, with 17 bases sitting between them. This CDR3 spans 14 amino acids. In germline, CDR1 is SGHRS, CDR2 YFSETQ. CDR3 protein: CASSQQGGLAEQYF. Written as DNA, the CDR3 is TGCGCCAGCAGCCAACAGGGAGGGCTTGCCGAGCAGTACTTC. Full variable domain (remainder filled in from reference TRBV5-1 and TRBJ2-7): KAGVTQTPRYLIKTRGQQVTLSCSPISGHRSVSWYQQTPGQGLQFLFEYFSETQRNKGNFPGRFSGRQFSNSRSEMNVSTLELGDSALYLCASSQQGGLAEQYFGPGTRLTVT.

V is TRBV11-2 and J is TRBJ2-3, with D possibly matching TRBD1 (5 bases). Trimming cost V 1 base and J 0 bases, with 11 bases left between them. The CDR3 extends over 16 amino acids. The germline V gene has CDR1 SGHAT and CDR2 FQNNGV. CDR3 loop: CASSLGLGASTDTQYF. CDR3 DNA sequence: TGTGCCAGCAGCTTAGGCTTAGGGGCTAGCACAGATACGCAGTATTTT.

This clone was recorded once. The rearrangement uses TRBV5-6 and TRBJ2-3; D might be TRBD2 (7 bases). The CDR3 is 16 residues long. Germline V gives CDR1 SGHDT, CDR2 YYEEEE. The V and J ends lost 1 base and 4 bases respectively, with 16 bases between them. The chain's CDR3 is CASSLIAGARADTQYF. Here the CDR3 DNA reads TGTGCCAGCAGCTTGATTGCGGGGGCGAGGGCAGATACGCAGTATTTT.

This clone appeared once. The chain links TRBV7-9 to TRBJ1-3, with D unclear. The CDR3 loop spans 14 amino acids. Looked up from germline, CDR1 is SEHNR and CDR2 is FQNEAQ (reference sequence). V lost 5 bases and J lost 3, with 11 bases in between. As DNA, the CDR3 is TGTGCCAGCAGCCAAACAAGTGGTGGAAACACCATATATTTT. As protein: CASSQTSGGNTIYF. The complete variable domain, with remaining parts taken from reference TRBV7-9 and TRBJ1-3, reads DTGVSQNPRHKITKRGQNVTFRCDPISEHNRLYWYRQTLGQGPEFLTYFQNEAQLEKSRLLSDRFSAERPKGSFSTLEIQRTEQGDSAMYLCASSQTSGGNTIYFGEGSWLTVV.

The genes are TRBV11-3 and TRBJ2-5; 9 nucleotides match TRBD1. CDR3 length equals 17 residues. Unmatched junction bases numbered 10, after V lost 4 bases and J lost 1 base. Germline V gives CDR1 SGHNT, CDR2 YENEEA. The CDR3 DNA reads TGTGCCAGCAGCTCCCGGACAGGGGTTTACGGCCAAGAGACCCAGTACTTC. Encoded protein: CASSSRTGVYGQETQYF.

This sequence joins TRBV7-2 and TRBJ1-2; D uncertain. The CDR3 consists of 14 residues. V was pared by 8 bases and J by 1 base, with 14 bases between. Germline-derived CDR1 and CDR2 are SGHTA and FQGNSA. The CDR3: CASSPGGNNYGYTF. The CDR3, as DNA: TGTGCCAGCTCCCCAGGAGGTAATAACTATGGCTACACCTTC.

The V and J genes are TRBV7-6 and TRBJ2-2; 8 bases are a match to TRBD2. CDR3 length: 16 amino acids. Germline V gives CDR1 SGHVS, CDR2 FNYEAQ. The V segment lost 1 base and the J segment 0 bases; nucleotides outside the gene matches: 1. CDR3: CASSLVSGANTGELFF. The DNA for the CDR3 is TGTGCCAGCAGCTTAGTTAGCGGGGCGAACACCGGGGAGCTGTTTTTT.

This chain joins TRBV5-1 and TRBJ2-7; 7 bases align to TRBD1. V lost 4 bases to trimming and J lost 5 bases; unmatched junction nucleotides: 12. There are 15 residues in the CDR3. The V gene's germline CDR1 is SGHRS and CDR2 YFSETQ. The chain's CDR3 is CASSQLTGIDHEQYF. The DNA for the CDR3 is TGCGCCAGCAGCCAATTGACAGGGATCGATCACGAGCAGTACTTC.

The rearrangement uses TRBV5-5 and TRBJ1-4; D call uncertain. With 0 bases removed from V and 7 bases from J, the gap between germline ends came to 7 bases. The CDR3 length is 13 residues. The V gene's germline CDR1 is SGHKS and CDR2 YYEKEE (reference sequence). The CDR3 region is CASSLDSLEKLFF. The CDR3 region has the DNA TGTGCCAGCAGCTTGGACAGCCTTGAAAAACTGTTTTTT.

This chain's CDR3 is CASSLEGPPNTEAFF. The CDR3 DNA is TGCGCCAGCAGCTTGGAGGGGCCACCGAACACTGAAGCTTTCTTT. The chain combines TRBV5-1 with TRBJ1-1; TRBD1 is a possible D gene (5 bases). In germline, CDR1 is SGHRS, CDR2 YFSETQ. This CDR3 spans 15 amino acids. With 0 bases removed from V and 1 base from J, the gap between germline ends came to 10 bases.

This clone was seen a single time. The germline gene is not matched at one end of the junction; a read error may be the cause. This rearrangement joins TRBV7-9 to TRBJ2-7, with TRBD2 matching 8 bases. The germline CDR1 and CDR2 sequences are SEHNR and FQNEAQ (reference sequence). CDR3 length equals 14 residues. CDR3 protein: CSSTPVIAGNEQYF. CDR3 sequence (DNA): TGTTCCAGCACCCCGGTGATAGCGGGAAACGAGCAGTACTTC.

The chain is built from TRBV2 and TRBJ1-5; 7 bases are a match to TRBD1. The junction had 7 bases not matched to a gene; V was cut back by 8 bases and J by 3 bases. Germline-derived CDR1 and CDR2 are SNHLY and FYNNEI. CDR3 length: 14 residues. CDR3 amino acids: CASGVQGSNQPQHF. CDR3 coding DNA: TGTGCCAGCGGAGTACAGGGGTCCAATCAGCCCCAGCATTTT.

The chain couples TRBV5-1 to TRBJ2-7, with TRBD1 identical over 7 bases. The CDR3 runs 14 residues. Unmatched junction bases numbered 4, after V lost 2 bases and J lost 2 bases. Per germline, CDR1 SGHRS and CDR2 YFSETQ. CDR3 bases: TGCGCCAGCAGCTTTCGGACAGGTGCCTACGAGCAGTACTTC. Encoded protein: CASSFRTGAYEQYF.

V gene TRBV18 combines with J gene TRBJ2-3; 14 bases fit TRBD2. The germline gives CDR1 KGHSH, CDR2 LQKENI. With 4 bases clipped from V and 6 bases from J, the junction kept 3 bases outside the gene matches. The CDR3 totals 15 residues. CDR3 DNA: TGTGCCAGCTCACGGACTAGCGGGGGGTTGGATACGCAGTATTTT. Translating it yields CASSRTSGGLDTQYF.

This rearrangement joins TRBV6-5 to TRBJ2-5; the D gene is possibly TRBD1 (5 bases). The DNA end is more similar to TRBJ2-7, so the J call may be wrong. This CDR3 spans 15 amino acids. Germline V gene lookup returns CDR1 MNHEY and CDR2 SVGAGI. CDR3 amino acids: CASSYAATWGSEQYF. Written as DNA, the CDR3 is TGTGCCAGCAGTTACGCCGCCACTTGGGGCTCCGAGCAGTACTTC.